The 20 T cell receptor beta chains reported below all come from one sample, sequenced in a study of cytomegalovirus exposure and HLA in healthy donors. The PCR was carried out with 60 Vbeta primers and 13 Jbeta primers. The assay was immunoSEQ multiplex PCR, and TCRdb's table has in-frame clones only and misses some. The table lists 180,000 or so clones, around three quarters of them singletons. Material for sequencing was PBMCs. These receptors were taken from a woman between 45 and 60 years old in good health and CMV-seronegative.

The V and J genes are TRBV28 and TRBJ1-2; no firm D call. Germline loops: CDR1 MDHEN, CDR2 SYDVKM. The germline V and J ends were trimmed by 6 bases and 1 base, with 3 bases remaining between them. The CDR3 is made up of 11 amino acids. CDR3 protein: CASSFNYGYTF. For the CDR3, the DNA is TGTGCCAGCAGCTTTAACTATGGCTACACCTTC.

This clone has a handful of counts. The chain links TRBV30 to TRBJ2-2; the D gene is possibly TRBD1 (6 bases). Germline CDR1 and CDR2: GTSNPN and SVGIG (reference sequence). Trimming shortened V by 4 bases and J by 3 bases, and 6 bases separated the two germline ends. The CDR3 runs 12 residues. As DNA, the CDR3 is TGTGCCTGGAACAGGGACACCGGGGAGCTGTTTTTT. Amino acid sequence: CAWNRDTGELFF.

This chain joins TRBV9 and TRBJ1-1; 9 bases match TRBD1. With V trimmed by 2 bases and J by 3 bases, 14 bases remained unmatched. The CDR3 is made up of 18 amino acids. Germline lookup yields CDR1 SGDLS and CDR2 YYNGEE. CDR3 bases: TGTGCCAGCAGCGTCAACGACCGGGACAGGGTGAGGGACACTGAAGCTTTCTTT. Encoded protein: CASSVNDRDRVRDTEAFF.

The CDR3 spells CASSLDRLALHF. CDR3 nucleotide sequence: TGTGCCAGCAGCCTGGACAGGTTGGCCCTCCACTTT. V gene TRBV7-2 combines with J gene TRBJ1-6, with 7 bases matching TRBD1. Germline values: CDR1 SGHTA, CDR2 FQGNSA. CDR3 length equals 12 residues. The J segment lost 14 bases and the V segment lost 5 bases, leaving 6 bases of the junction unmatched.

The chain couples TRBV25-1 to TRBJ2-2, with TRBD1 matching 11 bases. Germline CDR1 reads MGHDK; CDR2 reads SYGVNS. The CDR3 sequence is 15 residues long. V shed 1 base, J shed 7 bases, and the junction held 2 bases outside the gene matches. The CDR3 coding sequence is TGTGCCAGCAGTGAATTGGACAGGGGGCACGGGGAGCTGTTTTTT. Translating gives CASSELDRGHGELFF.

The rearrangement joins TRBV5-1 to TRBJ2-7; 8 nucleotides line up with TRBD2. The germline V gene has CDR1 SGHRS and CDR2 YFSETQ. The CDR3 totals 16 residues. V shed 1 base and J 0 bases; nucleotides not matched to a gene: 6. The CDR3 nucleotides are TGCGCCAGCAGCTTGAGGCCTAGCGGGTTCTCCTACGAGCAGTACTTC. It is translated as CASSLRPSGFSYEQYF.

This sequence joins TRBV7-2 and TRBJ2-3; the match to TRBD2 covers 10 bases. V was pared by 4 bases and J by 0 bases, with 4 bases of the junction left unmatched. The CDR3 sequence is 16 residues long. The germline V gene has CDR1 SGHTA and CDR2 FQGNSA. The CDR3 DNA is TGTGCCAGCAGCTCACGACTAGCGGGCAGCACAGATACGCAGTATTTT. Protein sequence: CASSSRLAGSTDTQYF.

The genes are TRBV5-1 and TRBJ2-1, with 8 nucleotides matching TRBD2. The CDR3 extends over 14 amino acids. J lost 2 bases, V lost 5 bases, and 3 bases had no gene match. Germline values: CDR1 SGHRS, CDR2 YFSETQ. Here the CDR3 reads CASRELAAYNEQFF. CDR3 in DNA: TGCGCCAGCAGAGAACTAGCGGCCTACAATGAGCAGTTCTTC.

CDR3 amino acids: CASSAGSGQETQYF. The CDR3 bases are TGTGCCAGCAGCGCGGGTAGCGGCCAGGAGACCCAGTACTTC. The chain combines TRBV5-4 with TRBJ2-5; possible D gene TRBD2, 6 bases. Between the trimmed V and J ends, which lost 4 bases and 5 bases, there was a span of 15 bases. The V gene's germline CDR1 is SGHNT and CDR2 YYREEE (reference sequence). This CDR3 spans 14 amino acids.

The CDR3 is CASSVNLLNTEAFF. The CDR3 coding sequence is TGTGCCAGCAGCGTGAACCTACTGAACACTGAAGCTTTCTTT. V usage is TRBV9 and J usage is TRBJ1-1; D gene unclear. Trimming shortened V by 2 bases and J by 0 bases, and 8 bases separated the two germline ends. CDR1 is SGDLS and CDR2 is YYNGEE in the germline V gene. This CDR3 is 14 amino acids long.

CDR3 bases: TGTGCCAGCAAGACAGGGAATCAGCCCCAGCATTTT. Its protein product is CASKTGNQPQHF. The rearrangement joins TRBV2 to TRBJ1-5; TRBD1 agrees at 7 bases. V shed 7 bases, J shed 4 bases, and the junction held 1 base outside the gene matches. The CDR3 totals 12 residues. Looked up from germline, CDR1 is SNHLY and CDR2 is FYNNEI.

The genes are TRBV27 and TRBJ1-2; tentatively, D is TRBD1 (5 bases). Germline V CDR1 and CDR2: MNHEY, SMNVEV (reference sequence). Trimming shortened V by 2 bases and J by 8 bases, and 15 bases separated the two germline ends. The CDR3 consists of 14 residues. The CDR3 coding sequence is TGTGCCAGCAGTTTAGGAGGGGTGGGGTCCGGCTACACCTTC. This codes for CASSLGGVGSGYTF.

This chain uses TRBV28 with TRBJ1-1, with TRBD1 matching over 11 bases. Per germline, CDR1 MDHEN and CDR2 SYDVKM. V dropped 8 bases and J dropped 0; count of bases not matched to a gene: 2. The CDR3 is 14 residues long. CDR3 coding DNA: TGTGCCAGCGGACAGGGGGCGATGAACACTGAAGCTTTCTTT. It is translated as CASGQGAMNTEAFF.

The rearrangement links TRBV27 to TRBJ2-5, with a weak D call TRBD2 (5 bases). The CDR3 has 15 amino acids. The germline V gene has CDR1 MNHEY and CDR2 SMNVEV (reference sequence). V lost 7 bases, J lost 2 bases, and 17 bases lay in between. The CDR3 DNA sequence: TGTGCCAGCACAACCGCGGGCGCACCTCAAGAGACCCAGTACTTC. Protein sequence: CASTTAGAPQETQYF.

This clone was picked up one time. The gene calls are TRBV7-6 and TRBJ2-2, with 10 nucleotides matching TRBD1. This CDR3 contains 18 residues. Germline loops: CDR1 SGHVS, CDR2 FNYEAQ. Trimming at V came to 4 bases and at J to 3 bases, leaving 11 bases not matched to a gene. Here the CDR3 DNA reads TGTGCCAGCAGCTCTAGAGTAGGACAGGGGGATGACACCGGGGAGCTGTTTTTT. Amino acids: CASSSRVGQGDDTGELFF.

V and J are TRBV6-6 and TRBJ2-7, with D possibly being TRBD2 (6 bases). The CDR3 runs to 15 residues. The germline V and J ends were trimmed by 4 bases and 2 bases, with 15 bases remaining between them. Germline V lookup: CDR1 MNHNY, CDR2 SVGAGI (reference sequence). The CDR3 DNA follows: TGTGCCAGCAGTTCCGAGGAGGCGGGACCCTACGAGCAGTACTTC. It encodes CASSSEEAGPYEQYF.

V usage is TRBV7-9 and J usage is TRBJ1-1; TRBD1 is a possible D gene (5 bases). Trimming stripped 5 bases from V and 1 base from J, with 14 bases between. The CDR3 length is 15 residues. Per germline, CDR1 SEHNR and CDR2 FQNEAQ (reference sequence). CDR3 bases: TGTGCCAGCAGCCCCCCGGGGGTACAGAACACTGAAGCTTTCTTT. Its translation is CASSPPGVQNTEAFF.

The chain is built from TRBV5-1 and TRBJ1-1, with a possible D match to TRBD1 (5 bases). With 2 bases removed from V and 1 base from J, the gap between germline ends came to 12 bases. The CDR3 covers 15 residues. CDR1 and CDR2 from the germline V gene are SGHRS and YFSETQ. This CDR3 reads CASSLTGGGNTEAFF. DNA for the CDR3: TGCGCCAGCAGCTTAACCGGGGGAGGGAACACTGAAGCTTTCTTT.

The CDR3, as DNA: TGTGCCAGCAGCTCAGGAGGGACAGCTGGAAACACCATATATTTT. This sequence encodes CASSSGGTAGNTIYF. The rearrangement joins TRBV7-9 to TRBJ1-3, with TRBD1 matching over 7 bases. Trimming cost V 4 bases and J 2 bases; bases outside gene matches: 5. CDR1 and CDR2 (germline): SEHNR, FQNEAQ (reference sequence). This CDR3 contains 15 residues. The whole variable domain, remainder taken from reference TRBV7-9 and TRBJ1-3, is DTGVSQNPRHKITKRGQNVTFRCDPISEHNRLYWYRQTLGQGPEFLTYFQNEAQLEKSRLLSDRFSAERPKGSFSTLEIQRTEQGDSAMYLCASSSGGTAGNTIYFGEGSWLTVV.

The chain is built from TRBV19 and TRBJ2-7; 10 nucleotides agree with TRBD2. V lost 3 bases and J lost 7; bases outside the gene matches: 6. In germline, CDR1 is LNHDA, CDR2 SQIVND (reference sequence). The CDR3 runs 14 residues. The CDR3 nucleotides read TGTGCCAGTAGTATGAGCGGGAGGGGTAAGGAGCAGTACTTC. Amino acids: CASSMSGRGKEQYF.